The T cell receptor (beta chain) under discussion was sequenced for a study of T cells in Graves' hyperthyroidism and ophthalmopathy. In germline, CDR1 is SGHTA, CDR2 FQGTGA. The CDR3 sequence is 14 residues long. Deletions cut 2 bases from V and 3 bases from J, with 10 bases between. Amplified regions were TCR beta CDR3 sequences from RNA transcripts. TCR CDR3 regions were first amplified by RT-PCR with HTBI primers. TCRdb re-called the multiplex PCR reads through MiXCR, storing one row per CDR3 protein. The table records about 600,000 distinct CDR3 sequences, 15% to 20% of them present only once. A single count supports this clonotype.

This chain uses TRBV7-3 with TRBJ1-1, with D maybe TRBD1 (5 bases). Sequences were obtained from blood. The origin of this receptor is a middle-aged woman with Graves' ophthalmopathy. CDR3 sequence: CASSLGTDYTEAFF. The CDR3 region has the DNA TGTGCCAGCAGCTTAGGGACGGACTACACTGAAGCTTTCTTT.